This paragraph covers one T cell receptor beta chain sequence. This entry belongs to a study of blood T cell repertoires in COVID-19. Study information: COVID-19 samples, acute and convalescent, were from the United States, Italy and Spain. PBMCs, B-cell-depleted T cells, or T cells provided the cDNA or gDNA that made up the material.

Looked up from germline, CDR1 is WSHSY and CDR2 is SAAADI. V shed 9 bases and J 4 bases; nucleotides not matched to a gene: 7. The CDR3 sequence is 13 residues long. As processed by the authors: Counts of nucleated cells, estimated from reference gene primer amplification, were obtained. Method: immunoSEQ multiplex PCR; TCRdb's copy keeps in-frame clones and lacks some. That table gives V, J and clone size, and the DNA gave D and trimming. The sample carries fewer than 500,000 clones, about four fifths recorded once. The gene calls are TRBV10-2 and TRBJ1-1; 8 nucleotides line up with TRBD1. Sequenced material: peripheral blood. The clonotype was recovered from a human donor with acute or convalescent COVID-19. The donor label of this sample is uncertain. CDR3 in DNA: TGCGCCAGTGGGGGACAGGATGGCACTGAAGCTTTCTTT. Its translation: CASGGQDGTEAFF.